These 2 T cell receptor beta chains were sequenced from one sample in a study of OX40 agonist ivuxolimab in advanced cancers. Some clones are missing from TCRdb's copy, which holds only in-frame ones; the method was immunoSEQ multiplex PCR. The table has 14,000 or so clones, around nine tenths seen once. Source: CD4+ or CD8+ T cells sorted from blood, taken in a trial of the OX40 agonist ivuxolimab. The receptors were sampled from an adult with an advanced solid tumor such as melanoma, head and neck, liver or kidney cancer.

The J gene is TRBJ2-2, the V gene TRBV10-3, with D unclear. V was cut by 5 bases and J by 6 bases, with 16 bases left in between. From germline, CDR1 is ENHRY and CDR2 SYGVKD. The CDR3 consists of 15 residues. The CDR3 loop reads CAISRHGPLSGELFF. The CDR3 region has the DNA TGTGCCATCAGTAGGCACGGGCCCCTCTCCGGGGAGCTGTTTTTT.

This clone was found once. V gene TRBV7-3 combines with J gene TRBJ1-1; possibly TRBD1 for D (5 bases). Germline-derived CDR1 and CDR2 are SGHTA and FQGTGA. V was clipped by 2 bases and J by 3 bases, with 7 bases between them. The CDR3 consists of 13 residues. The CDR3 nucleotides are TGTGCCAGCAGCTTATTGGGGGACACTGAAGCTTTCTTT. It specifies CASSLLGDTEAFF.